What follows is one T cell receptor (beta chain) and its context. 13 Jbeta primers and 60 Vbeta primers were used for the PCR. Generated by immunoSEQ multiplex PCR, the TCRdb table keeps only in-frame clones and is missing some. The table includes 120,000 or so clones, about four fifths detected once. V was pared by 2 bases and J by 9 bases, with 12 bases of the junction left unmatched. CDR3 length equals 16 residues. The germline gives CDR1 SGHRS, CDR2 YFSETQ. The data stem from a study of cytomegalovirus exposure and HLA in healthy donors. The chain employs TRBV5-1 and TRBJ2-4, with 9 bases identical to TRBD2. Sequenced input: PBMCs. This clonotype originated in a woman aged 40-49 years in good health and CMV-seropositive. The CDR3 DNA sequence: TGCGCCAGCAGCTTAGGTGGCGGGAGGGCCGGGAGCATTCAGTACTTC. It is translated as CASSLGGGRAGSIQYF.